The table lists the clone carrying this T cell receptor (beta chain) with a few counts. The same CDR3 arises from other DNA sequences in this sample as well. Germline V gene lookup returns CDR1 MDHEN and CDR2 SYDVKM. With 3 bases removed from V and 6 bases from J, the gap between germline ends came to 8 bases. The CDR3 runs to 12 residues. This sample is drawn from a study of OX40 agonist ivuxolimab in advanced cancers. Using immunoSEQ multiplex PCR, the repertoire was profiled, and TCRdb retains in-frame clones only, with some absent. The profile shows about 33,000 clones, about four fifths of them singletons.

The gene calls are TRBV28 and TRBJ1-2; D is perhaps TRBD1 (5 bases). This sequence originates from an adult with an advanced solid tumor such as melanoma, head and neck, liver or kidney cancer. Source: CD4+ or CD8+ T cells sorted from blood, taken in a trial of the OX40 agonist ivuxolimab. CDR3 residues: CASSFGGDGYTF. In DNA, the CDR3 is TGTGCCAGCAGTTTCGGGGGAGATGGCTACACCTTC.